These 9 T cell receptor beta chains share one sample of origin, sequenced in a study of shared T cell receptors in the human thymus. TCRdb's table, derived via immunoSEQ multiplex PCR, lists solely in-frame clones and lacks some. The sample shows 500,000 to 850,000 clones, over 75% of them seen only once. These records were also assigned to another study, of human thymus T cells.

The sequenced material came from thymocytes. The origin of the receptors is a boy younger than two with a congenital heart defect.

The chain joins TRBV7-2 to TRBJ2-5; D uncertain. Trimming left V 9 bases short and J 0 bases short, with 14 bases between. CDR1 is SGHTA and CDR2 is FQGNSA in the germline V gene. There are 14 residues in the CDR3. The CDR3 protein is CASSPRLDQETQYF. The CDR3 DNA reads as TGTGCCAGTAGCCCGCGGTTGGACCAAGAGACCCAGTACTTC.

The chain has TRBV11-3 and TRBJ2-7; 7 bases map to TRBD2. V shed 0 bases, J shed 3 bases, and the junction held 17 bases outside the gene matches. Germline V gives CDR1 SGHNT, CDR2 YENEEA. The CDR3 consists of 19 residues. CDR3 coding DNA: TGTGCCAGCAGCTTAGAGGTTCAGGGAGGGTCTCCGGAGTACTACGAGCAGTACTTC. It codes for CASSLEVQGGSPEYYEQYF.

This clone was detected only once. V usage is TRBV7-9 and J usage is TRBJ2-2; 12 bases are a match to TRBD2. Germline V gene lookup returns CDR1 SEHNR and CDR2 FQNEAQ (reference sequence). The V and J ends lost 5 bases and 9 bases, in that order; junction bases with no gene match: 16. The CDR3 has 18 residues. The CDR3: CASSAQPTSGGTIRELFF. The CDR3, as DNA: TGTGCCAGCAGCGCCCAACCCACTAGCGGGGGGACTATAAGGGAGCTGTTTTTT.

The rearrangement links TRBV27 to TRBJ2-2, with 11 bases that match TRBD1. Germline CDR1 and CDR2: MNHEY and SMNVEV (reference sequence). The CDR3 loop spans 15 amino acids. V was clipped by 3 bases and J by 4 bases; unmatched bases: 1. CDR3 amino acids: CASSLGTGGTGELFF. In DNA form, the CDR3 reads TGTGCCAGCAGTTTGGGGACAGGGGGCACCGGGGAGCTGTTTTTT.

V usage is TRBV6-6 and J usage is TRBJ2-7; perhaps TRBD2 as D (6 bases). Germline CDR1 reads MNHNY; CDR2 reads SVGAGI (reference sequence). V was trimmed by 4 bases and J by 3 bases, leaving 10 bases between them. This CDR3 has 13 amino acids. The CDR3 loop reads CASSWTINYEQYF. The CDR3 nucleotides read TGTGCCAGCAGTTGGACTATTAACTACGAGCAGTACTTC.

The rearrangement joins TRBV7-2 to TRBJ2-5; 7 nucleotides agree with TRBD2. This CDR3 region has 18 residues. Trimming cost V 4 bases and J 1 base; bases outside gene matches: 15. From germline, CDR1 is SGHTA and CDR2 FQGNSA. The CDR3 sequence: CASSSISPGLAVQETQYF. The DNA of the CDR3 is TGTGCCAGCAGCTCCATCTCCCCGGGGCTAGCGGTCCAAGAGACCCAGTACTTC.

J is TRBJ1-5 and V is TRBV6-1; D is undetermined. CDR1 is MNHNS, CDR2 SASEGT, per germline. V was cut by 2 bases and J by 1 base, with 12 bases left in between. There are 16 residues in the CDR3. This chain's CDR3 is CASSEREGASNQPQHF. As DNA, the CDR3 is TGTGCCAGCAGTGAAAGGGAGGGAGCCAGCAATCAGCCCCAGCATTTT.

The chain uses TRBV28 and TRBJ1-5, with unresolved D. The CDR3 extends over 12 amino acids. Looked up from germline, CDR1 is MDHEN and CDR2 is SYDVKM. V lost 6 bases and J 2 bases, leaving 5 bases between the germline ends. As DNA, the CDR3 is TGTGCCAGCAGACTTGGCAATCAGCCCCAGCATTTT. Its translation is CASRLGNQPQHF.

The chain joins TRBV11-2 to TRBJ1-2; 7 bases fit TRBD1. Trimming cost V 6 bases and J 8 bases; bases outside gene matches: 15. Germline CDR1 SGHAT, CDR2 FQNNGV. The CDR3 is 15 amino acids. The CDR3, as DNA: TGTGCCAGCAGAATCACCCCGGGACAGCAGCGAGGCTACACCTTC. It yields the protein CASRITPGQQRGYTF.